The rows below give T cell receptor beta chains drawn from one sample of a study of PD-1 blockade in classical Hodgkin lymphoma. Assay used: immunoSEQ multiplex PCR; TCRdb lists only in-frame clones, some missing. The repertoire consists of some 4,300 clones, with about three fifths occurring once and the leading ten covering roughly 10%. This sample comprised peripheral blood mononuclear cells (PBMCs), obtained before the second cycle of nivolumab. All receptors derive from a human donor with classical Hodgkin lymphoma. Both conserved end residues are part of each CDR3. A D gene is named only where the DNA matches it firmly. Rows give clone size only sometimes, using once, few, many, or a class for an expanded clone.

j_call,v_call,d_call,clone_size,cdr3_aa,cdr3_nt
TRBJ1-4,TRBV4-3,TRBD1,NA,CASSQDTGEANEKLFF,TGCGCCAGCAGCCAAGACACAGGGGAAGCTAATGAAAAACTGTTTTTT
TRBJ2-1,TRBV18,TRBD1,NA,CASSPVQQGNGNEQFF,TGTGCCAGCTCACCAGTTCAACAGGGGAACGGCAATGAGCAGTTCTTC
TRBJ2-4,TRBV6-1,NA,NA,CASSEAGGGKVTKNIQYF,TGTGCCAGCAGTGAAGCTGGGGGCGGGAAGGTGACCAAAAACATTCAGTACTTC
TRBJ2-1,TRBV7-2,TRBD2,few,CASSDAGLAGIEQFF,TGTGCCAGCAGCGACGCGGGACTAGCGGGCATTGAGCAGTTCTTC
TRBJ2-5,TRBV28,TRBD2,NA,CASRRSGRSGQETQYF,TGTGCCAGCAGACGTAGCGGGAGAAGTGGGCAAGAGACCCAGTACTTC
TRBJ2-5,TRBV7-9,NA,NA,CASSLEGEETQYF,TGTGCCAGCAGTCTCGAGGGGGAAGAGACCCAGTACTTC
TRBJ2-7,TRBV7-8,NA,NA,CASSIPRGRLREQYF,TGTGCCAGCAGCATACCCAGGGGAAGGTTAAGGGAGCAGTACTTC
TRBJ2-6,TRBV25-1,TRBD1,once,CASSDDRVGANVLTF,TGTGCCAGCAGTGACGACAGGGTTGGGGCCAACGTCCTGACTTTC
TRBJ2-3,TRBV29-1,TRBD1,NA,CSVEGQGQTDTQYF,TGCAGCGTTGAGGGACAGGGACAGACAGATACGCAGTATTTT
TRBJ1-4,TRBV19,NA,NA,CASSIWQGNEKLFF,TGTGCCAGTAGTATTTGGCAGGGAAACGAAAAACTGTTTTTT
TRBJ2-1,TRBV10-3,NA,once,CAISDWDNEQFF,TGTGCCATCAGTGACTGGGACAATGAGCAGTTCTTC
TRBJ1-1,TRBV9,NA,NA,CASSSQGSEAFF,TGTGCCAGCAGCTCCCAGGGCTCTGAAGCTTTCTTT
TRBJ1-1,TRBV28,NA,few,CATGGDTEAFF,TGTGCCACCGGGGGGGACACTGAAGCTTTCTTT
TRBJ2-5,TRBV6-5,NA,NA,CASSYGSGIGSGEQYF,TGTGCCAGCAGTTACGGGTCGGGGATCGGGTCGGGGGAGCAGTACTTC
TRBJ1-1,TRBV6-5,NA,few,CASSYGGNGRNTEAFF,TGTGCCAGCAGTTACGGAGGGAACGGGAGGAACACTGAAGCTTTCTTT
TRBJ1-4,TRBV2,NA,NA,CASSLTRGGEKLFF,TGTGCCAGCAGTTTGACACGGGGGGGTGAAAAACTGTTTTTT
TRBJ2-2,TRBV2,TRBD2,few,CASRGSGRNTGELFF,TGTGCCAGCAGAGGTAGCGGGAGAAACACCGGGGAGCTGTTTTTT
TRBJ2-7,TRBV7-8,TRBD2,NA,CASTPPGSVAGVSYEQYF,TGTGCCAGCACTCCCCCTGGAAGTGTAGCGGGAGTCTCCTACGAGCAGTACTTC
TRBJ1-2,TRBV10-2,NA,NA,CASSEGRGYGYTF,TGCGCCAGCAGTGAGGGACGGGGCTATGGCTACACCTTC
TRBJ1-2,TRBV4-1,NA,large,CASSQEFQQGSGYTF,TGCGCCAGCAGCCAAGAATTCCAGCAAGGTAGCGGCTACACCTTC
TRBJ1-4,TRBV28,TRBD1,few,CASSRLDRVSEKLFF,TGTGCCAGCAGCCGACTCGACAGGGTATCTGAAAAACTGTTTTTT
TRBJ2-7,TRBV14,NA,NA,CASSHSNGMYEQYF,TGTGCCAGCAGCCACAGTAACGGGATGTACGAGCAGTACTTC
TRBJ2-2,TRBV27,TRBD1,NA,CASSFGTGVPGELFF,TGTGCCAGCAGTTTCGGGACAGGGGTGCCCGGGGAGCTGTTTTTT
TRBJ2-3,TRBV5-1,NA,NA,CASSLENFSDTQYF,TGCGCCAGCAGCTTGGAAAACTTTTCAGATACGCAGTATTTT
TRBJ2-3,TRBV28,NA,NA,CASSLRTGARTDTQYF,TGTGCCAGCAGTTTGAGAACGGGAGCCCGCACAGATACGCAGTATTTT
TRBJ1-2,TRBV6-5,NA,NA,CASSYTSTGSYGYTF,TGTGCCAGCAGTTACACCTCGACAGGTTCCTATGGCTACACCTTC
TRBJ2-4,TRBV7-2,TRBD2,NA,CASSLDGGRKNIQYF,TGTGCCAGCAGCTTAGACGGCGGGAGAAAAAACATTCAGTACTTC
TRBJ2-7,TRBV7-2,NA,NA,CASSSRGHGPYEQYF,TGTGCCAGCAGCTCCCGGGGACATGGGCCCTACGAGCAGTACTTC
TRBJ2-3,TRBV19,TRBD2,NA,CASSRGTSGVSTDTQYF,TGTGCCAGTAGTAGAGGTACTAGCGGGGTCAGCACAGATACGCAGTATTTT
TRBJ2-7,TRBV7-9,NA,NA,CASSSTGYEQYF,TGTGCCAGCAGCTCAACAGGATACGAGCAGTACTTC
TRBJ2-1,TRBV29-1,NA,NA,CSVEGAAYNEQFF,TGCAGCGTTGAAGGGGCAGCCTACAATGAGCAGTTCTTC
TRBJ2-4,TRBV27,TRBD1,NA,CASSLEQGARYIQYF,TGTGCCAGCAGTTTAGAACAGGGGGCGCGGTACATTCAGTACTTC
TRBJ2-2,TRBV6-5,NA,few,CASSYFPHSGELFF,TGTGCCAGCAGTTACTTCCCTCACTCCGGGGAGCTGTTTTTT
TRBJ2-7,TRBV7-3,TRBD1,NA,CASSFGTGSEQYF,TGTGCCAGCAGCTTCGGGACAGGGAGTGAGCAGTACTTC
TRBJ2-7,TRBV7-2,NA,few,CASSLESGREQYF,TGTGCCAGCAGCTTAGAGAGCGGGCGCGAGCAGTACTTC
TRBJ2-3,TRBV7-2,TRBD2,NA,CASSSGLAGGRTDTQYF,TGTGCCAGCAGCTCGGGACTAGCGGGAGGGCGGACAGATACGCAGTATTTT
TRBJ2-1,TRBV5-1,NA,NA,CASSGVGASLYNEQFF,TGCGCCAGCAGCGGCGTTGGGGCCTCCCTCTACAATGAGCAGTTCTTC
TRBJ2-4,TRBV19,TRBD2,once,CASSTAGGNIQYF,TGTGCCAGTAGTACGGCGGGGGGAAACATTCAGTACTTC
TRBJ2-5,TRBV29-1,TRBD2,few,CSVDKRGVQETQYF,TGCAGCGTTGACAAGCGGGGAGTCCAAGAGACCCAGTACTTC
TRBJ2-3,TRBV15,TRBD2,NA,CATRRREAGGADTQYF,TGTGCCACCCGCCGTCGAGAAGCGGGAGGGGCAGATACGCAGTATTTT
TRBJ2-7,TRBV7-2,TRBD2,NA,CASSSRTSGGTYEQYF,TGTGCCAGCAGCTCAAGAACTAGCGGAGGAACCTACGAGCAGTACTTC
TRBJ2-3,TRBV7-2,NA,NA,CASSSGQPGTDTQYF,TGTGCCAGCAGCTCAGGTCAACCAGGCACAGATACGCAGTATTTT
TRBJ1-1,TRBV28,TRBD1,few,CASTTNRGLTEAFF,TGTGCCAGCACCACCAACAGGGGGCTGACTGAAGCTTTCTTT
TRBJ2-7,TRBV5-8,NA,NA,CASSYQGGYEQYF,TGTGCCAGCAGCTACCAAGGGGGCTACGAGCAGTACTTC
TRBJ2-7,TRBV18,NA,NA,CASSPRQGVTYEQYF,TGTGCCAGCTCCCCCCGGCAGGGAGTAACCTACGAGCAGTACTTC
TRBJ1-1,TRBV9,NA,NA,CASSTDRNTEAFF,TGTGCCAGCAGCACCGACAGGAACACTGAAGCTTTCTTT
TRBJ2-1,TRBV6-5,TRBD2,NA,CASLPPGTSGGGQFF,TGTGCCAGCCTACCCCCAGGGACTAGCGGGGGGGGGCAGTTCTTC